This paragraph covers one T cell receptor (beta chain) sequence. The entry originates in a study of blood T cell repertoires in COVID-19. CDR1 MNHEY and CDR2 SMNVEV come from the germline V gene (reference sequence). V was trimmed by 0 bases and J by 3 bases, leaving 10 bases between them. The CDR3 runs 15 residues. Generated by immunoSEQ multiplex PCR, the TCRdb table keeps only in-frame clones and is missing some. The data contain tens of thousands of clones, nearly 90% of them singletons. The source is a woman aged 45-65 years with COVID-19, enrolled during active disease. The source material was peripheral blood. This chain connects TRBV27 to TRBJ2-3, with unresolved D. CDR3 DNA sequence: TGTGCCAGCAGTTTATCGAGACAATTGACAGATACGCAGTATTTT. Its translation is CASSLSRQLTDTQYF.